These 16 T cell receptor beta chains were sequenced from one sample in a study of response to subunit inactivated influenza vaccine. TCRdb redid the calling of the RT-PCR reads with MiXCR, one entry per CDR3 protein. The profile shows more than 400,000 distinct CDR3 sequences, roughly 9.7% of them singletons. The starting material was PBMCs from blood, obtained 40 to 50 days after vaccination. The receptors derive from a man aged 50-59 years who received an inactivated influenza vaccine.

In the case of this clonotype: One end of the junction varies from germline; a read error may be responsible. This chain's CDR3 is CATSEPGLREQHF. The CDR3 DNA reads as TGTGCCACCAGTGAACCGGGACTGCGCGAGCAGCACTTC. V and J are TRBV24-1 and TRBJ2-7, with a weak D call TRBD2 (6 bases). CDR1 and CDR2 from the germline V gene are KGHDR and SFDVKD. The CDR3 consists of 13 residues.

The chain is built from TRBV7-2 and TRBJ2-1, with D possibly matching TRBD2 (6 bases). The CDR3 spans 12 residues. V was trimmed by 5 bases and J by 7 bases, leaving 9 bases between them. Looked up from germline, CDR1 is SGHTA and CDR2 is FQGNSA. The CDR3 DNA follows: TGTGCCAGCAGCGACGGACTAAATGAGCAGTTCTTC. Translating it yields CASSDGLNEQFF. The full variable domain, completed using reference TRBV7-2 and TRBJ2-1, is GAGVSQSPSNKVTEKGKDVELRCDPISGHTALYWYRQSLGQGLEFLIYFQGNSAPDKSGLPSDRFSAERTGGSVSTLTIQRTQQEDSAVYLCASSDGLNEQFFGPGTRLTVL.

The V and J genes are TRBV7-6 and TRBJ2-4, with 7 bases identical to TRBD1. The CDR3 is 17 residues long. Germline CDR1 reads SGHVS; CDR2 reads FNYEAQ. Unmatched junction bases numbered 12, after V lost 5 bases and J lost 2 bases. As DNA, the CDR3 is TGTGCCAGCAGCCCCACCCCAGCGACAGGGTCCAAAAACATTCAGTACTTC. Its translation is CASSPTPATGSKNIQYF.

This clonotype came up a few times. This sequence joins TRBV20-1 and TRBJ1-1; the D is unclear. There are 13 residues in the CDR3. Germline-derived CDR1 and CDR2 are DFQATT and SNEGSKA (reference sequence). The V and J ends lost 3 bases and 1 base respectively, with 9 bases between them. CDR3 nucleotides: TGCAGTGCTAGTAGGAGCCCGAACACTGAAGCTTTCTTT. Translating gives CSASRSPNTEAFF.

For the CDR3, the DNA is TGTGCCAGCAGCTTAGCGGGGCAGGGTTTTCATGGCTACACCTTC. Its translation is CASSLAGQGFHGYTF. The chain is built from TRBV7-2 and TRBJ1-2; the D gene is possibly TRBD1 (5 bases). Germline assignment: CDR1 SGHTA and CDR2 FQGNSA. The CDR3 loop spans 15 amino acids. V was pared by 0 bases and J by 6 bases, with 14 bases between.

The rearrangement links TRBV7-2 to TRBJ1-5, with 8 bases aligning to TRBD1. The CDR3 spans 14 residues. Trimming took 5 bases from V and 2 from J; bases not matched to a gene: 2. Germline assignment: CDR1 SGHTA and CDR2 FQGNSA. CDR3 in DNA: TGTGCCAGCAGCGACAGGGGTGGCAATCAGCCCCAGCATTTT. This gives the protein CASSDRGGNQPQHF.

This clonotype appeared many times. The chain joins TRBV29-1 to TRBJ2-3; D not certain. From germline, CDR1 is SQVTM and CDR2 ANQGSEA. The V gene lost 3 bases and the J gene lost 0 bases, with 7 bases spanning the gap. CDR3 length: 13 residues. CDR3 DNA: TGCAGCGTTGACAGAGGTAGCACAGATACGCAGTATTTT. This codes for CSVDRGSTDTQYF.

This clonotype was picked up many times. The chain recombines TRBV29-1 with TRBJ2-3, with 10 bases matching TRBD2. This CDR3 is built from 15 residues. CDR1 is SQVTM and CDR2 is ANQGSEA in the germline V gene. After removal of 4 bases from V and 5 bases from J, the junction contained 9 bases not matched to a gene. The CDR3 nucleotides read TGCAGCGTTGCGAGGACTAGCGGTGACCGAGATACGCAGTATTTT. Protein product: CSVARTSGDRDTQYF.

This clonotype was recorded many times. The chain uses TRBV9 and TRBJ2-2, with D unclear. The germline CDR1 and CDR2 sequences are SGDLS and YYNGEE. V was shortened by 0 bases and J by 4 bases, with 7 bases between the two germline ends. The CDR3 sequence is 14 residues long. The CDR3 is CASSVGWATGELFF. For the CDR3, the DNA is TGTGCCAGCAGCGTAGGTTGGGCCACCGGGGAGCTGTTTTTT.

The rearrangement uses TRBV29-1 and TRBJ2-7, with 8 bases lining up with TRBD1. Per germline, CDR1 SQVTM and CDR2 ANQGSEA. J was trimmed by 6 bases and V by 5 bases; bases with no gene match: 3. CDR3 size: 11 residues. CDR3 amino acids: CSVSTGGEQYF. The CDR3, as DNA: TGCAGCGTTTCTACAGGGGGCGAGCAGTACTTC.

This clonotype was counted only a few times. The CDR3 DNA follows: TGTGCCAGCAGCCCCGGGGACATGGTAACCTACAATGAGCAGTTCTTC. It is translated as CASSPGDMVTYNEQFF. V is TRBV14 and J is TRBJ2-1; TRBD1 might be the D (6 bases). Germline V CDR1 and CDR2: SGHDN, FVKESK. The V and J ends lost 4 bases and 2 bases respectively, with 15 bases between them. The CDR3 totals 16 residues. The complete variable domain, with remaining parts taken from reference TRBV14 and TRBJ2-1, reads EAGVTQFPSHSVIEKGQTVTLRCDPISGHDNLYWYRRVMGKEIKFLLHFVKESKQDESGMPNNRFLAERTGGTYSTLKVQPAELEDSGVYFCASSPGDMVTYNEQFFGPGTRLTVL.

This clonotype was seen a handful of times. This sequence joins TRBV5-1 and TRBJ1-6; D not certain. V lost 1 base and J lost 4, with 6 bases in between. The CDR3 runs to 14 residues. The germline gives CDR1 SGHRS, CDR2 YFSETQ. CDR3 protein: CASSLPDYNSPLHF. In nucleotides, the CDR3 is TGCGCCAGCAGCTTGCCGGATTATAATTCACCCCTCCACTTT.

This chain connects TRBV7-6 to TRBJ2-2, with 8 bases matching TRBD2. Germline V gene lookup returns CDR1 SGHVS and CDR2 FNYEAQ. The CDR3 consists of 17 residues. The J segment lost 5 bases and the V segment lost 0 bases, leaving 8 bases of the junction unmatched. CDR3 residues: CASSLAGQRERTGELFF. CDR3 nucleotides: TGTGCCAGCAGCTTAGCGGGCCAGCGGGAGCGGACCGGGGAGCTGTTTTTT.

This clonotype showed up just a few times. In nucleotides, the CDR3 is TGCGCCAGCAGCTTCGCAGGGAACTCTGGGGCCAACGTCCTGACTTTC. It translates to CASSFAGNSGANVLTF. V gene TRBV5-1 combines with J gene TRBJ2-6; weak D call: TRBD1 (5 bases). V lost 2 bases and J lost 0, with 9 bases in between. The CDR3 covers 16 residues. CDR1 is SGHRS and CDR2 is YFSETQ in the germline V gene.

The chain links TRBV10-3 to TRBJ2-5; D ambiguous. This CDR3 spans 12 amino acids. Germline V gene lookup returns CDR1 ENHRY and CDR2 SYGVKD. The V end lost 3 bases, the J end lost 2 bases, and 4 bases lay between the germline ends. The CDR3 loop reads CAISDVQETQYF. The CDR3 region has the DNA TGTGCCATCAGTGACGTACAAGAGACCCAGTACTTC.

The chain recombines TRBV11-2 with TRBJ2-5, with D perhaps given as TRBD1 or TRBD2 (6 bases each). CDR3 length equals 13 residues. Between the trimmed V and J ends, which lost 7 bases and 5 bases, there was a span of 14 bases. In germline, CDR1 is SGHAT, CDR2 FQNNGV. This chain's CDR3 is CASNGQSGETQYF. In DNA form, the CDR3 reads TGTGCCAGCAATGGACAGAGCGGGGAGACCCAGTACTTC. Looking up the rest from reference TRBV11-2 and TRBJ2-5 gives the full variable domain: EAGVAQSPRYKIIEKRQSVAFWCNPISGHATLYWYQQILGQGPKLLIQFQNNGVVDDSQLPKDRFSAERLKGVDSTLKIQPAKLEDSAVYLCASNGQSGETQYFGPGTRLLVL.